The 27 T cell receptor beta chains below all came from one sample that was sequenced in a study of a mutant IDH1 vaccine in newly diagnosed glioma (dated by TCRdb to the early 2020s). Read against the paper, the sample's time point label means: week 47, end of study. Each vaccine dose, consisting of 300 ug of a 20-mer mutant IDH1 peptide in Montanide, was administered subcutaneously with topical imiquimod. These TCRs are of unknown antigen specificity. To prepare the library, the immunoSEQ multiplex PCR assay was applied. TCRdb carries this immuneACCESS record with in-frame sequences only. Its versions omit some clonotypes, under half of them owing to an unresolved V gene in the studies checked, with the rest unexplained. The sample profile shows approximately 22,000 clones; around 80% of them were found once. The ten largest clones represent about 4% of the sample. The sample here was PBMCs, taken from a glioma patient whose treatment included an IDH1 peptide vaccine. The source is a middle-aged man with glioma. Some clones in this sample may be carry-over from other donors' samples.

CDR3 sequence (DNA): TGTGCCAGCAGCTTGTTTTGGACAGAGGCTCCAATGGCCGGCTACACCTTC. Residues: CASSLFWTEAPMAGYTF. V gene TRBV5-5 combines with J gene TRBJ1-2; D is possibly TRBD1 (6 bases). The CDR3 runs to 17 residues. Looked up from germline, CDR1 is SGHKS and CDR2 is YYEKEE (reference sequence). With 1 base removed from V and 8 bases from J, the gap between germline ends came to 24 bases.

The chain links TRBV5-4 to TRBJ1-2; D may be TRBD1 (5 bases). V lost 2 bases to trimming and J lost 0 bases, with 5 bases between them. Germline lookup yields CDR1 SGHNT and CDR2 YYREEE (reference sequence). The length of the CDR3 is 13 residues. For the CDR3, the DNA is TGTGCCAGCAGCTTACAGGCTAACTATGGCTACACCTTC. This sequence encodes CASSLQANYGYTF.

This rearrangement joins TRBV28 to TRBJ1-4; D perhaps matches TRBD1 (6 bases). V was shortened by 7 bases and J by 3 bases, with 18 bases between the two germline ends. Germline V lookup: CDR1 MDHEN, CDR2 SYDVKM. The CDR3 sequence is 16 residues long. The CDR3 sequence: CASTDFTGTANEKLFF. In nucleotides, the CDR3 is TGTGCCAGCACTGACTTTACAGGGACGGCTAATGAAAAACTGTTTTTT.

DNA of the CDR3: TGTGCCAGCAGGGACGGACTCTATGGCTACACCTTC. This gives the protein CASRDGLYGYTF. The J gene is TRBJ1-2, the V gene TRBV6-6; unclear D gene. The germline V gene encodes CDR1 MNHNY and CDR2 SVGAGI (reference sequence). The CDR3 length is 12 residues. V was clipped by 6 bases and J by 4 bases, with 9 bases between them.

The chain joins TRBV30 to TRBJ2-7; 10 bases are shared with TRBD1. The CDR3 is 13 residues long. Germline V gene sequence: CDR1 GTSNPN, CDR2 SVGIG (reference sequence). The V gene end was trimmed by 4 bases and the J gene end by 4 bases; junction bases not matched to a gene: 4. CDR3 sequence reads: CAWTDRGLYEQYF. In DNA form, the CDR3 reads TGTGCCTGGACGGACAGGGGGTTGTACGAGCAGTACTTC.

The chain has TRBV18 and TRBJ1-3; D uncertain. The CDR3 extends over 16 amino acids. Trimming cost V 3 bases and J 0 bases, with 12 bases left between them. Looked up from germline, CDR1 is KGHSH and CDR2 is LQKENI. CDR3 amino acids: CASSPLTGSSGNTIYF. In DNA form, the CDR3 reads TGTGCCAGCTCACCTTTGACTGGTAGCTCTGGAAACACCATATATTTT.

The J gene is TRBJ1-1, the V gene TRBV29-1; D is unresolved. Between the trimmed V and J ends, which lost 5 bases and 1 base, there was a span of 2 bases. This CDR3 spans 10 amino acids. The germline CDR1 and CDR2 sequences are SQVTM and ANQGSEA. DNA for the CDR3: TGCAGCGTTCGGAACACTGAAGCTTTCTTT. It translates to CSVRNTEAFF.

The CDR3 DNA reads as TGCGCCAGCAGCTTGGTTTCACAGGTCCGCTCTGGAAACACCATATATTTT. The encoded protein is CASSLVSQVRSGNTIYF. The V and J genes are TRBV5-1 and TRBJ1-3, with D maybe TRBD1 (5 bases). The CDR3 runs 17 residues. The ends were cut back, 0 bases at V and 0 bases at J, with 13 bases in the middle. CDR1 is SGHRS and CDR2 is YFSETQ in the germline V gene.

V usage is TRBV5-1 and J usage is TRBJ1-1; D is perhaps TRBD1 (5 bases). CDR3 length equals 12 residues. Trimming left V 0 bases short and J 10 bases short, with 10 bases between. The V gene's germline CDR1 is SGHRS and CDR2 YFSETQ. CDR3 sequence: CASSLDVGTAFF. The CDR3 bases are TGCGCCAGCAGCTTGGATGTGGGGACAGCTTTCTTT.

The chain links TRBV6-6 to TRBJ2-1; 7 nucleotides match TRBD2. Per the germline V gene, CDR1 is MNHNY and CDR2 is SVGAGI (reference sequence). There are 13 residues in the CDR3. The junction had 1 base not matched to a gene; V was cut back by 5 bases and J by 3 bases. CDR3 in amino acids: CASSSGDYNEQFF. The CDR3 bases are TGTGCCAGCAGTAGCGGGGACTACAATGAGCAGTTCTTC.

The chain couples TRBV4-3 to TRBJ1-5; D may be TRBD1 (5 bases). There are 15 residues in the CDR3. CDR1 is LGHNA and CDR2 is YSLEER in the germline V gene. V dropped 4 bases and J dropped 1 base, with 11 bases sitting between them. This CDR3 reads CASSRAWGSNQPQHF. CDR3 coding DNA: TGCGCCAGCAGCCGAGCGTGGGGGAGCAATCAGCCCCAGCATTTT.

The chain links TRBV14 to TRBJ2-1, with no clear D. Trimming removed 8 bases from V and 5 bases from J, with 25 bases in between. The CDR3 totals 17 residues. From germline, CDR1 is SGHDN and CDR2 FVKESK. This CDR3 is CASPYRSRTRPHNEQFF. CDR3 nucleotide sequence: TGTGCCAGCCCCTATAGGAGCAGGACGAGGCCCCACAATGAGCAGTTCTTC.

V and J are TRBV18 and TRBJ1-4; D not resolved. V lost 2 bases and J lost 7, with 8 bases in between. The CDR3 runs to 13 residues. Germline V gene sequence: CDR1 KGHSH, CDR2 LQKENI. CDR3 DNA sequence: TGTGCCAGCTCACCAAGAGGATTTGAAAAACTGTTTTTT. This codes for CASSPRGFEKLFF. The whole variable domain, filled in from reference TRBV18 and TRBJ1-4, reads NAGVMQNPRHLVRRRGQEARLRCSPMKGHSHVYWYRQLPEEGLKFMVYLQKENIIDESGMPKERFSAEFPKEGPSILRIQQVVRGDSAAYFCASSPRGFEKLFFGSGTQLSVL.

The rearrangement uses TRBV4-3 and TRBJ2-5; D unresolved. V gave up 0 bases and J gave up 5 bases, with 7 bases separating them. From germline, CDR1 is LGHNA and CDR2 YSLEER. This CDR3 has 13 amino acids. CDR3 DNA sequence: TGCGCCAGCAGCCAAGAAGGGTGGGAGACCCAGTACTTC. Translation gives CASSQEGWETQYF.

This clone appeared a few times. The chain couples TRBV2 to TRBJ1-1, with 10 nucleotides matching TRBD1. The CDR3 length is 15 residues. V was clipped by 11 bases and J by 0 bases; unmatched bases: 9. Germline CDR1 and CDR2: SNHLY and FYNNEI. The CDR3 nucleotides are TGTGCCTCCCGGGACAGGGGATTCATGAACACTGAAGCTTTCTTT. The encoded protein is CASRDRGFMNTEAFF. The full variable domain, in which reference TRBV2 and TRBJ1-1 provide the parts outside the CDR3, is EPEVTQTPSHQVTQMGQEVILRCVPISNHLYFYWYRQILGQKVEFLVSFYNNEISEKSEIFDDQFSVERPDGSNFTLKIRSTKLEDSAMYFCASRDRGFMNTEAFFGQGTRLTVV.

V is TRBV9 and J is TRBJ2-1; 12 nucleotides line up with TRBD2. There are 15 residues in the CDR3. The germline gives CDR1 SGDLS, CDR2 YYNGEE. Losses at the gene ends were 4 bases for V and 9 bases for J; bases not matched to a gene: 8. The CDR3 here is CASSISSGGASEQFF. The CDR3 DNA reads as TGTGCCAGCAGCATCTCTAGCGGGGGGGCCAGTGAGCAGTTCTTC.

The V gene is TRBV11-2, the J gene TRBJ2-1; 7 nucleotides line up with TRBD1. In germline, CDR1 is SGHAT, CDR2 FQNNGV. With V trimmed by 5 bases and J by 7 bases, 5 bases remained unmatched. The CDR3 consists of 13 residues. The chain's CDR3 is CASSPGTENEQFF. For the CDR3, the DNA is TGTGCCAGCAGCCCCGGGACAGAGAATGAGCAGTTCTTC.

This clone came up a few times. The chain couples TRBV6-5 to TRBJ1-1, with 7 bases that match TRBD1. Trimming cost V 5 bases and J 5 bases; bases outside gene matches: 11. Germline V gene sequence: CDR1 MNHEY, CDR2 SVGAGI. This CDR3 spans 15 amino acids. The CDR3 sequence is CASSRPRTGGTEAFF. DNA of the CDR3: TGTGCCAGCAGTCGCCCCCGGACAGGCGGTACTGAAGCTTTCTTT.

The chain employs TRBV2 and TRBJ1-4; D is ambiguous. CDR3 length: 15 residues. CDR1 and CDR2 (germline): SNHLY, FYNNEI. V lost 4 bases and J lost 0, with 9 bases in between. Here the CDR3 reads CASSVYSSTNEKLFF. The CDR3 bases are TGTGCCAGCAGTGTTTATTCTTCAACTAATGAAAAACTGTTTTTT.

This clone has more than one count but fewer than ten. The rearrangement uses TRBV25-1 and TRBJ2-2; 7 nucleotides agree with TRBD1. Germline V gene sequence: CDR1 MGHDK, CDR2 SYGVNS. With V trimmed by 6 bases and J by 6 bases, 4 bases remained unmatched. The CDR3 loop spans 13 amino acids. CDR3 in DNA: TGTGCCAGCAGCTGGCAGGGGGCCGGGGAGCTGTTTTTT. Translating it yields CASSWQGAGELFF.

In its sample, this clone was seen a few times. The CDR3 coding sequence is TGCGCCAGCAGCCAAAGTGACACCGTTGGCTACACCTTC. It specifies CASSQSDTVGYTF. The chain couples TRBV4-1 to TRBJ1-2; D not certain. V lost 2 bases, J lost 7 bases, and 11 bases lay in between. The germline CDR1 and CDR2 sequences are MGHRA and YSYEKL. This CDR3 is 13 amino acids long.

The chain uses TRBV6-5 and TRBJ1-1, with 7 bases aligning to TRBD1. This CDR3 comprises 13 residues. Germline CDR1 reads MNHEY; CDR2 reads SVGAGI. J lost 3 bases, V lost 6 bases, and 4 bases had no gene match. The DNA of the CDR3 is TGTGCCAGCAGGCAAACAGGGGACACTGAAGCTTTCTTT. Amino acids: CASRQTGDTEAFF.

The gene calls are TRBV10-3 and TRBJ2-2, with D perhaps TRBD1 or TRBD2 (5 bases each). V was clipped by 5 bases and J by 1 base, with 11 bases between them. Germline V gives CDR1 ENHRY, CDR2 SYGVKD. This CDR3 comprises 15 residues. Here the CDR3 DNA reads TGTGCCATCAGTACCGGGACCTTGAACACCGGGGAGCTGTTTTTT. This translates into CAISTGTLNTGELFF.

Turning to this clone: At one boundary the junction diverges from the germline segment, which might be a read error. This sequence joins TRBV6-5 and TRBJ1-6; TRBD1 aligns across 7 bases. Germline V CDR1 and CDR2: MNHEY, SVGAGI. The CDR3 runs to 16 residues. CDR3 residues: CASSYGTRGGNAPLHF. The CDR3 region has the DNA TGTGCCAGCAGTTACGGCACCAGGGGGGGTAATGCACCCCTCCACTTT.

This chain links TRBV19 with TRBJ2-7; TRBD1 might be the D (6 bases). CDR3 length equals 16 residues. The germline V and J ends were trimmed by 4 bases and 4 bases, with 20 bases remaining between them. In germline, CDR1 is LNHDA, CDR2 SQIVND (reference sequence). The CDR3 DNA follows: TGTGCCAGTAGTACGGATCCGGGACATTTGTCTTACGAGCAGTACTTC. It specifies CASSTDPGHLSYEQYF. The entire variable domain, with the rest obtained from reference TRBV19 and TRBJ2-7, is as follows: DGGITQSPKYLFRKEGQNVTLSCEQNLNHDAMYWYRQDPGQGLRLIYYSQIVNDFQKGDIAEGYSVSREKKESFPLTVTSAQKNPTAFYLCASSTDPGHLSYEQYFGPGTRLTVT.

This sequence joins TRBV18 and TRBJ1-5; D may be TRBD1 (6 bases). The ends were cut back, 3 bases at V and 4 bases at J, with 19 bases in the middle. The CDR3 extends over 17 amino acids. Per germline, CDR1 KGHSH and CDR2 LQKENI. The CDR3 coding sequence is TGTGCCAGCTCACCTCAGGGGCAGACCGCCTTAAATCAGCCCCAGCATTTT. Residues: CASSPQGQTALNQPQHF. Drawing the rest from reference TRBV18 and TRBJ1-5, the complete variable domain is NAGVMQNPRHLVRRRGQEARLRCSPMKGHSHVYWYRQLPEEGLKFMVYLQKENIIDESGMPKERFSAEFPKEGPSILRIQQVVRGDSAAYFCASSPQGQTALNQPQHFGDGTRLSIL.

This clone was observed once. The CDR3 reads CASRRERDRVEFF. The CDR3 DNA sequence: TGTGCCAGCAGACGGGAGCGGGACAGGGTTGAGTTCTTC. This chain uses TRBV2 with TRBJ2-1, with TRBD1 matching 9 bases. This CDR3 is 13 amino acids long. J lost 14 bases, V lost 6 bases, and 11 bases had no gene match. CDR1 and CDR2 from the germline V gene are SNHLY and FYNNEI.